Each of the 16 T cell receptor beta chains below was sequenced from the same sample in a study of blood T cell repertoires in COVID-19. The data were produced by immunoSEQ multiplex PCR, yet TCRdb's version contains in-frame clones alone and is incomplete. The sample yields 150,000 or so clones, about 85% seen once. What was sequenced was peripheral blood. The receptors shown here come from a woman aged 45 to 65 with COVID-19, enrolled during active disease.

The chain recombines TRBV28 with TRBJ2-3; D is possibly TRBD1 (6 bases). CDR1 and CDR2 (germline): MDHEN, SYDVKM. This CDR3 comprises 14 residues. V lost 5 bases and J 2 bases, leaving 11 bases between the germline ends. The CDR3 DNA follows: TGTGCCAGCAGTGAGGGGGACGCCACAGATACGCAGTATTTT. Its protein is CASSEGDATDTQYF. Looking up the rest from reference TRBV28 and TRBJ2-3 gives the full variable domain: DVKVTQSSRYLVKRTGEKVFLECVQDMDHENMFWYRQDPGLGLRLIYFSYDVKMKEKGDIPEGYSVSREKKERFSLILESASTNQTSMYLCASSEGDATDTQYFGPGTRLTVL.

The V gene is TRBV9, the J gene TRBJ2-7, with a tentative D call TRBD2 (6 bases). Looked up from germline, CDR1 is SGDLS and CDR2 is YYNGEE. There are 15 residues in the CDR3. With 0 bases removed from V and 1 base from J, the gap between germline ends came to 11 bases. CDR3 region: CASSVGSGRSYEQYF. The CDR3 nucleotides are TGTGCCAGCAGCGTAGGGTCCGGGAGATCCTACGAGCAGTACTTC.

The J gene is TRBJ2-7, the V gene TRBV7-2, with 7 positions matching TRBD1. Germline CDR1 is SGHTA and CDR2 is FQGNSA. The CDR3 length is 14 residues. V dropped 0 bases and J dropped 9; count of bases not matched to a gene: 8. This CDR3 is CASSLAQGVLGQYF. The DNA of the CDR3 is TGTGCCAGCAGCTTAGCGCAGGGGGTCCTGGGGCAGTACTTC.

V usage is TRBV10-3 and J usage is TRBJ2-4; TRBD1 is a possible D gene (5 bases). V gave up 2 bases and J gave up 0 bases, with 11 bases separating them. The CDR3 is made up of 16 amino acids. Germline V gene sequence: CDR1 ENHRY, CDR2 SYGVKD. This CDR3 reads CAISEQGFLAKNIQYF. In DNA form, the CDR3 reads TGTGCCATCAGTGAGCAGGGATTCCTAGCCAAAAACATTCAGTACTTC.

This clone was counted many times. The chain uses TRBV25-1 and TRBJ2-7; D might be TRBD1 (5 bases). V dropped 9 bases and J dropped 5 bases, with 14 bases sitting between them. The CDR3 runs 12 residues. CDR1 and CDR2 from the germline V gene are MGHDK and SYGVNS. CDR3 protein: CASSYIGDEQYF. DNA of the CDR3: TGTGCCAGTTCTTACATAGGGGACGAGCAGTACTTC.

The rearrangement uses TRBV6-4 and TRBJ2-1, with 9 nucleotides matching TRBD1. In germline, CDR1 is MRHNA, CDR2 SNTAGT. V was pared by 3 bases and J by 4 bases, with 4 bases of the junction left unmatched. This CDR3 is 15 amino acids long. For the CDR3, the DNA is TGTGCCAGCAGTGAGGGGACAGGGCATTACAATGAGCAGTTCTTC. Encoded protein: CASSEGTGHYNEQFF.

The V and J genes are TRBV30 and TRBJ2-6, with TRBD2 matching 7 bases. Germline trimming cut 3 bases from V and 0 bases from J; bases unmatched to any gene: 11. The CDR3 is made up of 18 amino acids. The V gene's germline CDR1 is GTSNPN and CDR2 SVGIG (reference sequence). CDR3 coding DNA: TGTGCCTGGAGCGTTTTGCGGGGGATAACCTCTGGGGCCAACGTCCTGACTTTC. This sequence encodes CAWSVLRGITSGANVLTF.

The chain carries TRBV5-4 and TRBJ2-1; 7 nucleotides line up with TRBD2. CDR1 is SGHNT, CDR2 YYREEE, per germline (reference sequence). CDR3 length: 15 residues. V was clipped by 2 bases and J by 4 bases; unmatched bases: 6. The CDR3 nucleotides are TGTGCCAGCAGCTTCCCGGGGGGTTGGTACAATGAGCAGTTCTTC. Its protein is CASSFPGGWYNEQFF.

This chain connects TRBV24-1 to TRBJ2-3, with 11 bases identical to TRBD1. V dropped 9 bases and J dropped 3; count of bases not matched to a gene: 7. There are 15 residues in the CDR3. Germline V gives CDR1 KGHDR, CDR2 SFDVKD. The CDR3: CATEGQGVGTDTQYF. CDR3 bases: TGTGCCACCGAGGGACAGGGGGTCGGGACAGATACGCAGTATTTT.

This clone was recorded a few times. The V call is TRBV6-1, the J call TRBJ1-3; D not certain. V lost 4 bases and J 2 bases, leaving 15 bases between the germline ends. The CDR3 spans 16 residues. Per germline, CDR1 MNHNS and CDR2 SASEGT. The CDR3, as DNA: TGTGCCAGCAGTGGGAAAGACTATTATGCTGGAAACACCATATATTTT. Encoded protein: CASSGKDYYAGNTIYF.

The V call is TRBV19, the J call TRBJ1-4; TRBD1 matches at 8 bases. This CDR3 is built from 13 residues. Germline assignment: CDR1 LNHDA and CDR2 SQIVND (reference sequence). Trimming at V came to 7 bases and at J to 7 bases, leaving 5 bases not matched to a gene. The CDR3 reads CASKQGASEKLFF. CDR3 DNA sequence: TGTGCCAGTAAGCAGGGGGCGAGTGAAAAACTGTTTTTT.

This clone was seen once. This chain links TRBV6-6 with TRBJ2-3, with 7 bases fitting TRBD1. Germline V lookup: CDR1 MNHNY, CDR2 SVGAGI (reference sequence). Trimming at V came to 4 bases and at J to 3 bases, leaving 4 bases not matched to a gene. The CDR3 consists of 14 residues. The CDR3 coding sequence is TGTGCCAGCAGTTGGGGACAGACTACAGATACGCAGTATTTT. This sequence encodes CASSWGQTTDTQYF.

The chain couples TRBV25-1 to TRBJ1-2; D not certain. The CDR3 covers 14 residues. The V end was cut by 7 bases, the J end by 5 bases, with 17 bases between. The V gene's germline CDR1 is MGHDK and CDR2 SYGVNS. CDR3 sequence reads: CASTRSPGFYGYTF. The CDR3 DNA follows: TGTGCCAGCACCCGGTCTCCAGGATTTTATGGCTACACCTTC.

The chain links TRBV5-1 to TRBJ2-5; TRBD1 might be the D (6 bases). V lost 2 bases to trimming and J lost 2 bases, with 10 bases between them. CDR1 is SGHRS and CDR2 is YFSETQ in the germline V gene. The CDR3 has 14 amino acids. As DNA, the CDR3 is TGCGCCAGCAGCTTACCAGGGGTGCAAGAGACCCAGTACTTC. Translating it yields CASSLPGVQETQYF.

This clone was seen a few times. The rearrangement joins TRBV11-2 to TRBJ2-2; a weak D match, TRBD2 (6 bases). This CDR3 is 16 amino acids long. Trimming took off 5 bases at V and 0 bases at J, with 13 bases between the two ends. Per germline, CDR1 SGHAT and CDR2 FQNNGV. In DNA, the CDR3 is TGTGCCAGCAGCCCCGCGGGGCGAGCGAACACCGGGGAGCTGTTTTTT. Its protein is CASSPAGRANTGELFF.

This clone has a handful of counts. V and J are TRBV7-9 and TRBJ1-1; D may be TRBD1 (5 bases). The germline V gene encodes CDR1 SEHNR and CDR2 FQNEAQ (reference sequence). The CDR3 spans 14 residues. V lost 2 bases and J lost 5, with 12 bases in between. CDR3 amino acids: CASSLPQGTTEAFF. The CDR3 region has the DNA TGTGCCAGCAGCTTACCCCAGGGAACGACTGAAGCTTTCTTT.